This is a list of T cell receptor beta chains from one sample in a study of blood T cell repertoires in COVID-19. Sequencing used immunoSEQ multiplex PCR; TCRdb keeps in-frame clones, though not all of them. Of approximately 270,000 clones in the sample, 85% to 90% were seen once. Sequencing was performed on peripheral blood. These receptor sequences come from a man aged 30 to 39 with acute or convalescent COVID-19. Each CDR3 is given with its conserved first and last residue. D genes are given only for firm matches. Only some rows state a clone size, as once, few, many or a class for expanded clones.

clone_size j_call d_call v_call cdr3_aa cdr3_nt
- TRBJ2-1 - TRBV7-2 CASSWEGEGEQFF TGTGCCAGCAGCTGGGAGGGGGAGGGTGAGCAGTTCTTC
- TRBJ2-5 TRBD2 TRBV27 CASSLLTSGRQETQYF TGTGCCAGCAGTTTACTGACTAGCGGGAGACAAGAGACCCAGTACTTC
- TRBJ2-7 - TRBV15 CATSRQGMSYEQYF TGTGCCACCAGCAGACAGGGAATGTCCTACGAGCAGTACTTC
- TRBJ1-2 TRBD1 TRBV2 CASVPGQGVVGGYTF TGTGCCAGCGTACCGGGACAGGGGGTGGTAGGTGGCTACACCTTC
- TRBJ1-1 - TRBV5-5 CASSSTYHARGTEAFF TGTGCCAGCAGCTCCACCTATCACGCTCGGGGAACTGAAGCTTTCTTT
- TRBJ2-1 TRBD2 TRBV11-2 CASSLGGRWTSGGNEQFF TGTGCCAGCAGCTTAGGCGGACGGTGGACTAGCGGGGGCAATGAGCAGTTCTTC
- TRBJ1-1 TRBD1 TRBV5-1 CASSTGQGNTEAFF TGCGCCAGCAGCACCGGACAGGGGAACACTGAAGCTTTCTTT
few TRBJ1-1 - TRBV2 CASSALGVGTEAFF TGTGCCAGCAGTGCCCTGGGCGTGGGCACTGAAGCTTTCTTT
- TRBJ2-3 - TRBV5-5 CASSGEGAHITSSTDTQYF TGTGCCAGCAGCGGGGAAGGGGCTCACATAACTTCTAGCACAGATACGCAGTATTTT
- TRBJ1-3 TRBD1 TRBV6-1 CASSENRGSGNTIYF TGTGCCAGCAGTGAAAACAGGGGATCTGGAAACACCATATATTTT
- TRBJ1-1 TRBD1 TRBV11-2 CASSLDLRDRGNTEAFF TGTGCCAGCAGCTTAGATCTTCGGGACAGGGGGAACACTGAAGCTTTCTTT
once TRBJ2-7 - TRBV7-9 CASSSSVNYREQYF TGTGCCAGCAGCAGTAGCGTTAATTACCGGGAGCAGTACTTC
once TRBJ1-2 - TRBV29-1 CSVEDNLNYGYTF TGCAGCGTTGAGGACAACCTTAACTATGGCTACACCTTC
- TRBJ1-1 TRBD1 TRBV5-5 CASSFKSARDRGRRGTEAFF TGTGCCAGCAGTTTTAAAAGCGCCCGGGACAGGGGGCGACGGGGCACTGAAGCTTTCTTT
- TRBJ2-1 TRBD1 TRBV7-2 CASSGDRGHYNEQFF TGTGCCAGCAGCGGGGACAGGGGACACTACAATGAGCAGTTCTTC
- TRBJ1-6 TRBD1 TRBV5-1 CASSSGQGGNSPLHF TGCGCCAGCAGCTCGGGACAGGGGGGCAATTCACCCCTCCACTTT